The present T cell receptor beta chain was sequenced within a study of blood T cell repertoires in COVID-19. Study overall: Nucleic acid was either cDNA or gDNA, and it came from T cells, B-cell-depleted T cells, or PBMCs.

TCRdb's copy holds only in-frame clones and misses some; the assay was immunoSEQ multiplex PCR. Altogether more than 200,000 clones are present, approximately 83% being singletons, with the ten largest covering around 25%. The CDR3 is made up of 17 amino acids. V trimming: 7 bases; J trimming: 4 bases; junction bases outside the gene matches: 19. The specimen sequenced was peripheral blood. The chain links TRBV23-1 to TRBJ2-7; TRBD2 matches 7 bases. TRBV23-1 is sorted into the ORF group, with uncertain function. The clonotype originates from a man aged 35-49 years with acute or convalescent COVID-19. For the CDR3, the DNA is TGCGCCAGCACCCCCGGGGGGTCTAGCGACCCCCCATACGAGCAGTACTTC. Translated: CASTPGGSSDPPYEQYF.